This paragraph reports one TCR beta chain. Its antigen remains unidentified. This entry comes from a study of cytomegalovirus exposure and HLA in healthy donors. Study as a whole: Early released data had tens of millions of unique TCRs, all coming from HLA-typed donors. Study-wide results and limits: The study recorded 160 or so TCR beta chains that were cytomegalovirus-associated. About 87% or about 30% of the time was how often most TCR beta V segments were productive, according to an earlier analysis.

The PCR employed 60 Vbeta primers together with 13 Jbeta primers. The repertoire was sequenced with immunoSEQ multiplex PCR; TCRdb's copy has only in-frame clones and lacks some. The repertoire consists of fewer than 200,000 clones, with around 81% occurring once and the leading ten covering over 2%. The TCR comes from a woman in her 30s in good health and CMV-seronegative. What was sequenced was PBMCs.

The CDR3 loop reads CASSYARQGAKEKLFF. In nucleotides, the CDR3 is TGTGCCAGCAGTTACGCTAGACAGGGGGCGAAAGAAAAACTGTTTTTT. V usage is TRBV6-5 and J usage is TRBJ1-4, with 10 bases matching TRBD1. Trimming took 2 bases from V and 8 from J; bases not matched to a gene: 8. The germline V gene has CDR1 MNHEY and CDR2 SVGAGI. The CDR3 spans 16 residues.